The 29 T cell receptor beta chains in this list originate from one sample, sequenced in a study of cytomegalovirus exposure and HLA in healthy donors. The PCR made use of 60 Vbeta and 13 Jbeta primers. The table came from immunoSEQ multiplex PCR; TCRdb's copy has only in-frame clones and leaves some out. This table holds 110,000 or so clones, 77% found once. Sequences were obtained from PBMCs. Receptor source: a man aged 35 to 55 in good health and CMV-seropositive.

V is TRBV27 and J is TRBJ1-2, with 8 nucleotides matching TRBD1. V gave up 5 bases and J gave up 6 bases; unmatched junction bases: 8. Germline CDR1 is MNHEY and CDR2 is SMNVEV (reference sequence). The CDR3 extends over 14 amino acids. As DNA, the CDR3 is TGTGCCAGCAGTCCCTGGACAGGGATTCATGGCTACACCTTC. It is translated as CASSPWTGIHGYTF.

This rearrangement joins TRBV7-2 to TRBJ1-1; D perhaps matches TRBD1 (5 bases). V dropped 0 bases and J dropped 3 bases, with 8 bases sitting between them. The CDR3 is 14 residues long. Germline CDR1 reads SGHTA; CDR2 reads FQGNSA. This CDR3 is CASSLAPGYTEAFF. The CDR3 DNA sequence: TGTGCCAGCAGCTTAGCCCCAGGGTACACTGAAGCTTTCTTT.

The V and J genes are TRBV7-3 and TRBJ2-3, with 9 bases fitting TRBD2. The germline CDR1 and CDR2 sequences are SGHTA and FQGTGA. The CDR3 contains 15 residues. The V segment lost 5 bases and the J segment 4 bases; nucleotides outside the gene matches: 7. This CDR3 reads CASSPLAGNADTQYF. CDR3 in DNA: TGTGCCAGCAGCCCACTAGCGGGTAACGCAGATACGCAGTATTTT.

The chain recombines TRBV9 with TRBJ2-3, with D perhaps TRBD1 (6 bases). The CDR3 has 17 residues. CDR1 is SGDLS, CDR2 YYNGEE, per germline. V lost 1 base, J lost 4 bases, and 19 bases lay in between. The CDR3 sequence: CASSVTTGTSTPDTQYF. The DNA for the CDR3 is TGTGCCAGCAGCGTAACAACCGGGACATCGACCCCAGATACGCAGTATTTT.

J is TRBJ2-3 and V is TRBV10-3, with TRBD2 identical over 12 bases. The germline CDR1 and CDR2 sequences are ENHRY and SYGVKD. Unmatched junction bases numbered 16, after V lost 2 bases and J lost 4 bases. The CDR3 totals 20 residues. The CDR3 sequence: CAISETPETRTSGAADTQYF. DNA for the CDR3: TGTGCCATCAGTGAGACTCCCGAAACCAGGACTAGCGGGGCCGCAGATACGCAGTATTTT.

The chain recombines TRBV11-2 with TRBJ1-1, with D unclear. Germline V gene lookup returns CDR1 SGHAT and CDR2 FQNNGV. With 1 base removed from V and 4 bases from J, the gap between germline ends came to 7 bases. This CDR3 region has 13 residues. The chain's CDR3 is CASSLASGTEAFF. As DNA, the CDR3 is TGTGCCAGCAGCTTAGCCAGCGGCACTGAAGCTTTCTTT.

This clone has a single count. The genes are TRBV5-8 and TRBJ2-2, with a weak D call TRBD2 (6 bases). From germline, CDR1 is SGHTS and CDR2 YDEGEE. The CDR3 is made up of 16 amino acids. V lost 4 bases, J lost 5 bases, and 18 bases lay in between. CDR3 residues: CASSQGLDPRTGELFF. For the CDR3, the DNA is TGTGCCAGCAGCCAGGGACTCGACCCGAGGACCGGGGAGCTGTTTTTT.

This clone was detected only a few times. The DNA for the CDR3 is TGTGCCAGCAGTGAGTTGCGGGGTAGGTACAATGAGCAGTTCTTC. It codes for CASSELRGRYNEQFF. This chain uses TRBV2 with TRBJ2-1; D might be TRBD2 (6 bases). CDR1 SNHLY and CDR2 FYNNEI come from the germline V gene. The CDR3 is 15 amino acids. The V end was cut by 3 bases, the J end by 4 bases, with 13 bases between.

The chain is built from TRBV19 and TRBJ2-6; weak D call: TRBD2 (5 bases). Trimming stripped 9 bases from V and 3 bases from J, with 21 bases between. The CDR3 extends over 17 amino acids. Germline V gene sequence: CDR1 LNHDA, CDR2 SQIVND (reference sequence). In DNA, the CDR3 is TGTGCCAGCTTCCTTACGGGGAAAAAAGGTGGGGCCAACGTCCTGACTTTC. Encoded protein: CASFLTGKKGGANVLTF.

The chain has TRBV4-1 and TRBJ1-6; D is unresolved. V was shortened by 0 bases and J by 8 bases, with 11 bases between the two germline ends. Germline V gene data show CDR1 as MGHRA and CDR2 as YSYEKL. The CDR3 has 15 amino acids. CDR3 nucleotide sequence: TGCGCCAGCAGCCAAGAAGGATCTGGAGATTCACCCCTCCACTTT. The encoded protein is CASSQEGSGDSPLHF.

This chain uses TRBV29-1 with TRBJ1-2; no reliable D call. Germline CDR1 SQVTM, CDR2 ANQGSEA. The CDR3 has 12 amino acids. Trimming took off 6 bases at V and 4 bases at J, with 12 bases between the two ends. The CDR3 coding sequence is TGCAGCGTCGATCACAGTCGCTATGGCTACACCTTC. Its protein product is CSVDHSRYGYTF.

This CDR3 reads CASSLAITGEQYF. CDR3 DNA: TGTGCCAGCAGCTTAGCGATTACAGGCGAGCAGTACTTC. The V gene is TRBV7-2, the J gene TRBJ2-7; D perhaps matches TRBD1 (5 bases). Germline V gene data show CDR1 as SGHTA and CDR2 as FQGNSA. This CDR3 has 13 amino acids. V lost 0 bases, J lost 6 bases, and 9 bases lay in between.

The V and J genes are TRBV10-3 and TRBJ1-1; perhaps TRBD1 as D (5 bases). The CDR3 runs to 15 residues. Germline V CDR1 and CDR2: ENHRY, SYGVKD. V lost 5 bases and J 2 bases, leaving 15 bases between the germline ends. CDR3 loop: CAISPSPQGNTEAFF. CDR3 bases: TGTGCCATCAGTCCCTCCCCCCAGGGAAACACTGAAGCTTTCTTT.

CDR3 sequence reads: CASSRGATEENIQYF. In nucleotides, the CDR3 is TGTGCCAGCTCGCGGGGCGCGACAGAAGAAAACATTCAGTACTTC. The rearrangement links TRBV18 to TRBJ2-4; perhaps TRBD2 as D (6 bases). Per the germline V gene, CDR1 is KGHSH and CDR2 is LQKENI. CDR3 length: 15 residues. Trimming took 6 bases from V and 5 from J, leaving 17 bases between them. Supplemented by reference TRBV18 and TRBJ2-4, the full variable domain reads NAGVMQNPRHLVRRRGQEARLRCSPMKGHSHVYWYRQLPEEGLKFMVYLQKENIIDESGMPKERFSAEFPKEGPSILRIQQVVRGDSAAYFCASSRGATEENIQYFGAGTRLSVL.

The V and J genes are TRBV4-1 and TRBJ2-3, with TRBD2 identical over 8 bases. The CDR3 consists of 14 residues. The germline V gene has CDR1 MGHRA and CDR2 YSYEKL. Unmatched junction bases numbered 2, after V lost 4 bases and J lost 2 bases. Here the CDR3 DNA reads TGCGCCAGCAGCCTTGGACTAGCCACAGATACGCAGTATTTT. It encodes CASSLGLATDTQYF.

CDR3 bases: TGTGCCACTCAGGGTATCAACACCGGGGAGCTGTTTTTT. This translates into CATQGINTGELFF. J is TRBJ2-2 and V is TRBV28, with a weak D call TRBD1 (5 bases). V lost 10 bases and J lost 2, with 11 bases in between. Per germline, CDR1 MDHEN and CDR2 SYDVKM. The CDR3 loop spans 13 amino acids. The full variable domain, with the rest looked up from reference TRBV28 and TRBJ2-2, is DVKVTQSSRYLVKRTGEKVFLECVQDMDHENMFWYRQDPGLGLRLIYFSYDVKMKEKGDIPEGYSVSREKKERFSLILESASTNQTSMYLCATQGINTGELFFGEGSRLTVL.

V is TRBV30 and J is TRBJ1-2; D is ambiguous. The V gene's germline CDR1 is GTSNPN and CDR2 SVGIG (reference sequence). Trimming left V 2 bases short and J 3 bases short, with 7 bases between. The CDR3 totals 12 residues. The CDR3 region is CAWSLQYYGYTF. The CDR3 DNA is TGTGCCTGGAGTCTGCAGTACTATGGCTACACCTTC. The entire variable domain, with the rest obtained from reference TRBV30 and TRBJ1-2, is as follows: SQTIHQWPATLVQPVGSPLSLECTVEGTSNPNLYWYRQAAGRGLQLLFYSVGIGQISSEVPQNLSASRPQDRQFILSSKKLLLSDSGFYLCAWSLQYYGYTFGSGTRLTVV.

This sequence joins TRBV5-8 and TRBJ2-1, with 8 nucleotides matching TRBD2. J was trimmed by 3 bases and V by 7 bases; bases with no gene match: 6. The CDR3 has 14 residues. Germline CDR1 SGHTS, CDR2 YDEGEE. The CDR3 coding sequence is TGTGCCAGCCCCGGGGGGGGGATCTACAATGAGCAGTTCTTC. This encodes CASPGGGIYNEQFF.

CDR3 nucleotide sequence: TGTGCCAGCAGCCCCCGCCGGGATCAGCCCCAGCATTTT. Translation gives CASSPRRDQPQHF. This chain uses TRBV7-2 with TRBJ1-5, with D unresolved. The CDR3 length is 13 residues. V lost 5 bases and J lost 5, with 10 bases in between. Germline V gene sequence: CDR1 SGHTA, CDR2 FQGNSA.

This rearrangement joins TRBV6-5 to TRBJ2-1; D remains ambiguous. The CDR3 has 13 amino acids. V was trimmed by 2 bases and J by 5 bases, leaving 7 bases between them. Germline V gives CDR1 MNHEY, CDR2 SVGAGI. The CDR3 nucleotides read TGTGCCAGCAGTTACCCTAATGACAATGAGCAGTTCTTC. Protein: CASSYPNDNEQFF.

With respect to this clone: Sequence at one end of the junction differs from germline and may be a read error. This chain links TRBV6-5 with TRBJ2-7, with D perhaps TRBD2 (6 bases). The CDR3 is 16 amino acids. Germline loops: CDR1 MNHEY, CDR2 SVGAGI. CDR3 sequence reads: CASSYSLIEGLYEQYF. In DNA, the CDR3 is TGTGCCAGCAGCTACTCCCTTATTGAGGGACTCTACGAGCAGTACTTC.

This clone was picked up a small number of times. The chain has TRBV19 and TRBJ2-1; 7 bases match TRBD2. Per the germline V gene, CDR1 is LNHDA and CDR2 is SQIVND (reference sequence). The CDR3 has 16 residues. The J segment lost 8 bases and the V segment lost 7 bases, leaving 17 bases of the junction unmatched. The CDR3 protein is CASTPPGRGKYDEQFF. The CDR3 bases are TGTGCCAGTACCCCCCCGGGGCGGGGGAAGTACGATGAGCAGTTCTTC. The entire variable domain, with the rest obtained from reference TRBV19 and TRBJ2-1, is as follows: DGGITQSPKYLFRKEGQNVTLSCEQNLNHDAMYWYRQDPGQGLRLIYYSQIVNDFQKGDIAEGYSVSREKKESFPLTVTSAQKNPTAFYLCASTPPGRGKYDEQFFGPGTRLTVL.

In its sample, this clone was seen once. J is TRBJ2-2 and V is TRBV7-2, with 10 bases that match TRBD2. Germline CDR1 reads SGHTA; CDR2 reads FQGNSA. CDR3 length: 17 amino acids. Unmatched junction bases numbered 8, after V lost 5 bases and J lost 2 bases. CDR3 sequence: CASSLDLAGANTGELFF. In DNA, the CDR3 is TGTGCCAGCAGCCTCGACCTAGCGGGGGCCAACACCGGGGAGCTGTTTTTT.

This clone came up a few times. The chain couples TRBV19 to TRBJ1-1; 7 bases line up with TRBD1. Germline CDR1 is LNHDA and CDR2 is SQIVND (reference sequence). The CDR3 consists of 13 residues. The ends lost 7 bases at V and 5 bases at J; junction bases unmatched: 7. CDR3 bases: TGTGCCAGTAATAGACAGGGCCTGACTGAAGCTTTCTTT. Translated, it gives CASNRQGLTEAFF. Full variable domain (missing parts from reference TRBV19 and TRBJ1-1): DGGITQSPKYLFRKEGQNVTLSCEQNLNHDAMYWYRQDPGQGLRLIYYSQIVNDFQKGDIAEGYSVSREKKESFPLTVTSAQKNPTAFYLCASNRQGLTEAFFGQGTRLTVV.

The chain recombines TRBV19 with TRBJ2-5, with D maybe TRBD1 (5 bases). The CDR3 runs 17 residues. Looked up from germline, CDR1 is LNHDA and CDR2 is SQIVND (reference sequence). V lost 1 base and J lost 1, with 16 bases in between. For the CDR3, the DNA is TGTGCCAGTAGTATAGGGCGCAGGGCCACCCCCCAAGAGACCCAGTACTTC. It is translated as CASSIGRRATPQETQYF. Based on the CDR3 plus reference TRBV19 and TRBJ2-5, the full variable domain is DGGITQSPKYLFRKEGQNVTLSCEQNLNHDAMYWYRQDPGQGLRLIYYSQIVNDFQKGDIAEGYSVSREKKESFPLTVTSAQKNPTAFYLCASSIGRRATPQETQYFGPGTRLLVL.

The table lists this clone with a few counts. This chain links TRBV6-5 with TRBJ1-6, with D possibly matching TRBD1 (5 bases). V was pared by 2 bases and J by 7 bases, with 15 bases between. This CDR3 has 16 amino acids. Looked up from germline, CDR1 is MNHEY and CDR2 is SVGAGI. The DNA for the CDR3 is TGTGCCAGCAGTTACGTGGGGGGGAAGGGAAATTCACCCCTCCACTTT. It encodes CASSYVGGKGNSPLHF.

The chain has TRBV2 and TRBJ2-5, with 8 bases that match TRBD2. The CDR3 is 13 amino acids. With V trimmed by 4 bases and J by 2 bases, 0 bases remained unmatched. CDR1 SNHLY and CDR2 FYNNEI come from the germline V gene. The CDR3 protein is CASSAGGQETQYF. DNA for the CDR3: TGTGCCAGCAGTGCGGGGGGGCAAGAGACCCAGTACTTC.

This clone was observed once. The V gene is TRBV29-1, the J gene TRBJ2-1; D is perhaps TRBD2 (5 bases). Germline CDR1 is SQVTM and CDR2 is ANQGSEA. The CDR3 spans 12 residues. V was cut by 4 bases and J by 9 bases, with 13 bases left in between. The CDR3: CSVVMSRGEQFF. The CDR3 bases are TGCAGCGTTGTAATGAGTCGGGGTGAGCAGTTCTTC.

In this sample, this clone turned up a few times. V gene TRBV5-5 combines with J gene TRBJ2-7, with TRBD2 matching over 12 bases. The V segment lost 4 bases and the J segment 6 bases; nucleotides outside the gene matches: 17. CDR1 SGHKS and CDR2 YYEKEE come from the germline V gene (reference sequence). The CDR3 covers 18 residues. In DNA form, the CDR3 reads TGTGCCAGCAGCCAAGATCTCCCTAGCGGGGGGGCAGGAGGCGAGCAGTACTTC. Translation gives CASSQDLPSGGAGGEQYF.